This T cell receptor beta chain is drawn from a study of cytotoxic CD8 clonotypes in ibrutinib-treated CLL. Across the whole study: The patient breakdown showed roughly ten relapsed/refractory and some 16 treatment-naive cases, with fewer than 18 IGHV unmutated. Outcomes included some 24 partial and 2 complete responses; after median 68 months, roughly 14 stayed remitted and roughly 12 progressed. Patients gave response samples after a median approximately eleven months of treatment, range 6 to 36.

Produced via immunoSEQ multiplex PCR; TCRdb's table is partial and in-frame only. There are around 50,000 clones in the sample; 57% occur only once, and approximately 27% lies in the top ten. This clone was seen just once. There are 13 residues in the CDR3. Per the germline V gene, CDR1 is MGHDK and CDR2 is SYGVNS. V lost 8 bases, J lost 1 base, and 9 bases lay in between. This receptor was identified in a human donor with chronic lymphocytic leukemia. The sequencing here drew on PBMCs, taken after 24 months of ibrutinib treatment. This sequence joins TRBV25-1 and TRBJ2-1; perhaps TRBD2 as D (5 bases). Here the CDR3 reads CASERGSYNEQFF. The CDR3 DNA follows: TGTGCCAGCGAGCGCGGGTCCTACAATGAGCAGTTCTTC.